This T cell receptor (beta chain) was identified in a study of OX40 agonist ivuxolimab in advanced cancers. Notes on the study in general: Near-lowest levels of clonal expansion characterized partial responders at 0.1-3.0 mg/kg.

In the case of this clone: The antigen is undetermined.

Produced via immunoSEQ multiplex PCR; TCRdb's table is partial and in-frame only. The table lists approximately 30,000 clones, roughly 80% of them singletons. Patients who had autoimmune disease history or got systemic immunosuppression were left out. The TCR originated in an adult with an advanced solid tumor such as melanoma, head and neck, liver or kidney cancer. Material: CD4+ or CD8+ T cells sorted from blood, obtained in a trial of the OX40 agonist ivuxolimab.

DNA of the CDR3: TGCGCCAGCAGCTTGGACCTGCCAGCGAGCGGGAGGGCCGGGAGATATACGCAGTATTTT. Translated: CASSLDLPASGRAGRYTQYF. The V and J genes are TRBV5-1 and TRBJ2-3, with 10 nucleotides matching TRBD2. V dropped 0 bases and J dropped 7; count of bases not matched to a gene: 20. Germline V lookup: CDR1 SGHRS, CDR2 YFSETQ. This CDR3 comprises 20 residues.